One and the same sample provided the 19 T cell receptor beta chains below, sequenced in a study of blood T cell repertoires in COVID-19. Sequencing used immunoSEQ multiplex PCR; TCRdb keeps in-frame clones, though not all of them. Among 470,000 or so clones, approximately 90% were seen once, and the ten largest hold approximately 4.5%. Input material: peripheral blood. The receptor source for this set is a woman aged 25-40 years with acute or convalescent COVID-19.

This clone came up once. The chain employs TRBV3-1 (or the pseudogene TRBV3-2) and TRBJ1-6; 11 bases are a match to TRBD1. The CDR3 runs to 15 residues. V was pared by 1 base and J by 10 bases, with 3 bases of the junction left unmatched. Germline V gives CDR1 LGHDT, CDR2 YNNKEL (reference sequence). DNA of the CDR3: TGTGCCAGCAGCCAAGGGGACAGGGGGACCTCACCCCTCCACTTT. Its protein is CASSQGDRGTSPLHF.

The V gene is TRBV19, the J gene TRBJ2-2; 7 bases agree with TRBD1. Looked up from germline, CDR1 is LNHDA and CDR2 is SQIVND (reference sequence). This CDR3 is 19 amino acids long. V was clipped by 6 bases and J by 0 bases; unmatched bases: 16. CDR3 nucleotide sequence: TGTGCCAGTAGAAAACCGCCGTCAACAGGGGTAGCGAACACCGGGGAGCTGTTTTTT. Translation: CASRKPPSTGVANTGELFF.

The chain carries TRBV11-2 and TRBJ2-7; 8 bases are a match to TRBD1. The CDR3 contains 18 residues. The V gene end was trimmed by 0 bases and the J gene end by 0 bases; junction bases not matched to a gene: 10. Looked up from germline, CDR1 is SGHAT and CDR2 is FQNNGV. The CDR3 bases are TGTGCCAGCAGCTTAGATACTCTGAGGGACAGGTCCTCCTACGAGCAGTACTTC. This encodes CASSLDTLRDRSSYEQYF.

This clone came up a few times. This chain connects TRBV7-2 to TRBJ1-3; perhaps TRBD1 as D (5 bases). Trimming pared 0 bases from V and 3 bases from J, leaving 12 bases between. The CDR3 is 16 amino acids. Germline lookup yields CDR1 SGHTA and CDR2 FQGNSA. For the CDR3, the DNA is TGTGCCAGCAGCTTAGCGGGGTCGGGGGTTGGAAACACCATATATTTT. Translated: CASSLAGSGVGNTIYF.

The CDR3 region is CASSVAVAGQGNEQFF. CDR3 in DNA: TGTGCCAGCAGCGTAGCCGTCGCAGGACAGGGCAATGAGCAGTTCTTC. J is TRBJ2-1 and V is TRBV9; 8 nucleotides match TRBD1. Germline V CDR1 and CDR2: SGDLS, YYNGEE. V lost 0 bases and J lost 6; bases outside the gene matches: 8. This CDR3 comprises 16 residues.

With respect to this clone: At one end the junction does not follow the germline gene, possibly because of a read error. CDR3 in DNA: TGCAGCGTAGAAGAGGGAGCAGATACGCAGTATTTT. Encoded protein: CSVEEGADTQYF. The chain recombines TRBV29-1 with TRBJ2-3; D might be TRBD2 (5 bases). In germline, CDR1 is SQVTM, CDR2 ANQGSEA. The CDR3 has 12 residues.

The V call is TRBV19, the J call TRBJ2-1; 10 nucleotides line up with TRBD2. The CDR3 spans 16 residues. Germline trimming cut 9 bases from V and 4 bases from J; bases unmatched to any gene: 12. The V gene's germline CDR1 is LNHDA and CDR2 SQIVND (reference sequence). This CDR3 reads CASNRNLAGAYNEQFF. The CDR3 DNA sequence: TGTGCCAGCAACAGGAACCTAGCGGGGGCTTACAATGAGCAGTTCTTC.

CDR3 region: CASSQLSGGGYYEQYF. Here the CDR3 DNA reads TGCGCCAGCAGCCAATTAAGCGGGGGGGGTTACTACGAGCAGTACTTC. V and J are TRBV4-1 and TRBJ2-7, with 10 bases matching TRBD2. V trimming: 2 bases; J trimming: 3 bases; junction bases outside the gene matches: 7. The germline gives CDR1 MGHRA, CDR2 YSYEKL. The CDR3 is made up of 16 amino acids.

The rearrangement links TRBV7-8 to TRBJ2-1; 9 positions match TRBD1. J gave up 3 bases and V 4 bases, and 4 bases lay outside the gene matches. This CDR3 comprises 15 residues. CDR1 is SGHVS, CDR2 FQNEAQ, per germline. The CDR3 loop is CASSSGQGIYNEQFF. DNA of the CDR3: TGTGCCAGCAGCTCTGGACAGGGGATCTACAATGAGCAGTTCTTC.

The chain carries TRBV5-1 and TRBJ2-2, with D uncertain. The germline V gene encodes CDR1 SGHRS and CDR2 YFSETQ. The CDR3 is 17 amino acids. Trimming removed 0 bases from V and 6 bases from J, with 18 bases in between. CDR3 protein: CASSLAWQDDLSGELFF. CDR3 DNA: TGCGCCAGCAGCTTGGCCTGGCAGGATGACCTGTCCGGGGAGCTGTTTTTT.

The chain joins TRBV7-2 to TRBJ1-3, with a tentative D call TRBD1 (6 bases). Germline lookup yields CDR1 SGHTA and CDR2 FQGNSA. This CDR3 is built from 15 residues. Trimming shortened V by 5 bases and J by 8 bases, and 19 bases separated the two germline ends. The CDR3 is CASSPTGTLEYTIYF. The CDR3 nucleotides read TGTGCCAGCAGCCCAACCGGGACACTGGAGTACACCATATATTTT. The full variable domain, rest sourced from reference TRBV7-2 and TRBJ1-3, is GAGVSQSPSNKVTEKGKDVELRCDPISGHTALYWYRQSLGQGLEFLIYFQGNSAPDKSGLPSDRFSAERTGGSVSTLTIQRTQQEDSAVYLCASSPTGTLEYTIYFGEGSWLTVV.

This clone appeared a few times. The chain uses TRBV6-5 and TRBJ1-1; 8 bases map to TRBD1. The CDR3 has 16 amino acids. J lost 0 bases, V lost 0 bases, and 3 bases had no gene match. The germline V gene has CDR1 MNHEY and CDR2 SVGAGI. CDR3 protein: CASSYSTGALNTEAFF. CDR3 DNA sequence: TGTGCCAGCAGTTACTCGACAGGGGCGTTGAACACTGAAGCTTTCTTT.

As regards this clone: Other nucleotide sequences from this sample produce the same CDR3. The chain links TRBV11-2 to TRBJ1-5; 8 bases are shared with TRBD1. In germline, CDR1 is SGHAT, CDR2 FQNNGV. The CDR3 length is 17 residues. After removal of 1 base from V and 2 bases from J, the junction contained 7 bases not matched to a gene. The CDR3 sequence: CASSLADRGLGNQPQHF. DNA for the CDR3: TGTGCCAGCAGCTTAGCAGACAGGGGATTAGGCAATCAGCCCCAGCATTTT.

The V and J genes are TRBV7-2 and TRBJ2-1; TRBD1 matches 7 bases. V trimming: 6 bases; J trimming: 0 bases; junction bases outside the gene matches: 11. The germline V gene has CDR1 SGHTA and CDR2 FQGNSA. The CDR3 is made up of 17 amino acids. This chain's CDR3 is CASRDRARISSYNEQFF. For the CDR3, the DNA is TGTGCCAGCAGAGACAGGGCTCGCATAAGCTCCTACAATGAGCAGTTCTTC.

This rearrangement joins TRBV2 to TRBJ2-7, with 9 bases matching TRBD1. This CDR3 has 13 amino acids. Unmatched junction bases numbered 11, after V lost 11 bases and J lost 6 bases. Germline loops: CDR1 SNHLY, CDR2 FYNNEI. CDR3 coding DNA: TGTGCCCGTTGGGACAGGGACCTTGGCGAGCAGTACTTC. As protein: CARWDRDLGEQYF.

The chain has TRBV3-1 (or the pseudogene TRBV3-2) and TRBJ1-2, with D maybe TRBD1 (6 bases). In germline, CDR1 is LGHDT, CDR2 YNNKEL (reference sequence). V was clipped by 6 bases and J by 6 bases, with 11 bases between them. CDR3 size: 12 residues. DNA of the CDR3: TGTGCCAGCAGGACAGGCGGCCATGGCTACACCTTC. It encodes CASRTGGHGYTF.

This rearrangement joins TRBV27 to TRBJ2-2; maybe TRBD1 (6 bases). This CDR3 spans 17 amino acids. Trimming shortened V by 6 bases and J by 0 bases, and 17 bases separated the two germline ends. Germline CDR1 is MNHEY and CDR2 is SMNVEV (reference sequence). CDR3 bases: TGTGCCAGCAGCCAAACCCTCAGACAGGCGAACACCGGGGAGCTGTTTTTT. This sequence encodes CASSQTLRQANTGELFF.

In this sample, this clone turned up once. V and J are TRBV9 and TRBJ2-2; unclear D gene. Germline values: CDR1 SGDLS, CDR2 YYNGEE. The CDR3 spans 14 residues. V lost 3 bases, J lost 0 bases, and 6 bases lay in between. DNA for the CDR3: TGTGCCAGCAGCGCTGAGACGAACACCGGGGAGCTGTTTTTT. Translating gives CASSAETNTGELFF.

The chain is built from TRBV30 and TRBJ1-5; TRBD1 agrees at 11 bases. Per germline, CDR1 GTSNPN and CDR2 SVGIG (reference sequence). J gave up 0 bases and V 5 bases, and 9 bases lay outside the gene matches. The CDR3 has 17 amino acids. CDR3 sequence: CAWSRGQGVNSNQPQHF. CDR3 coding DNA: TGTGCCTGGTCCAGGGGACAGGGGGTTAATAGCAATCAGCCCCAGCATTTT.